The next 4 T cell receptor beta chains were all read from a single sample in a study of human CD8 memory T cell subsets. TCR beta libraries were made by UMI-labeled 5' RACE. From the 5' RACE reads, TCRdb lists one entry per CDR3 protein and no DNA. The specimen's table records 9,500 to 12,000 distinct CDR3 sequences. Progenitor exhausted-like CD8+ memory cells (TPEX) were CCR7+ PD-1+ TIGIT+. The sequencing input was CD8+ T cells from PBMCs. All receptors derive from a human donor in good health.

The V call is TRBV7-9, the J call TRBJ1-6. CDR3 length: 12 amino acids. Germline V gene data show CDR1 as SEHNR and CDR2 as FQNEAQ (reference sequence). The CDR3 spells CASSSDNSPLHF.

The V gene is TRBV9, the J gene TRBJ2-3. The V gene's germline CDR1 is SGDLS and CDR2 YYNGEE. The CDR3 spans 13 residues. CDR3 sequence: CASSVEVTDTQYF.

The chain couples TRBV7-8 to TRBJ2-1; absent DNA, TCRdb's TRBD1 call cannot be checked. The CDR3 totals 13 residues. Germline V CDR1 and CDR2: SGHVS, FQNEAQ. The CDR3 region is CASSWTRGDEQFF. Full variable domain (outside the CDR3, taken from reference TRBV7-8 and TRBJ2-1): GAGVSQSPRYKVAKRGQDVALRCDPISGHVSLFWYQQALGQGPEFLTYFQNEAQLDKSGLPSDRFFAERPEGSVSTLKIQRTQQEDSAVYLCASSWTRGDEQFFGPGTRLTVL.

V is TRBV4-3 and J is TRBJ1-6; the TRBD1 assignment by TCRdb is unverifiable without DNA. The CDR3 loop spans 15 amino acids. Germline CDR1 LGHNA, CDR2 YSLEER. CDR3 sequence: CASSQDGGNNSPLHF.